Presented here are 9 T cell receptor beta chains from one specimen sequenced in a study of blood T cell repertoires in COVID-19 (dated by TCRdb to 2018 to 2020). The library was built by means of the immunoSEQ multiplex PCR assay. TCRdb took over this immuneACCESS table, retaining in-frame rearrangements with V and J assigned. Such tables are incomplete; in checked studies, under half of the missing clones stem from an unresolved V gene, and the remainder is unexplained. Here the sample has 150,000 or so clones; around 85% occur a single time. The biggest ten clones account for 5% of the sample. Sequencing was carried out using peripheral blood. The receptors come from a human donor in a cohort sampled during active COVID-19.

This rearrangement joins TRBV28 to TRBJ1-1; D remains ambiguous. The length of the CDR3 is 13 residues. The V end lost 3 bases, the J end lost 7 bases, and 12 bases lay between the germline ends. The V gene's germline CDR1 is MDHEN and CDR2 SYDVKM. CDR3 amino acids: CASSFPLTGEAFF. CDR3 nucleotides: TGTGCCAGCAGTTTTCCCCTGACGGGTGAAGCTTTCTTT.

The chain links TRBV5-4 to TRBJ1-4, with a possible D match to TRBD1 (6 bases). Trimming cost V 2 bases and J 4 bases, with 12 bases left between them. Germline-derived CDR1 and CDR2 are SGHNT and YYREEE (reference sequence). The CDR3 totals 15 residues. CDR3 DNA sequence: TGTGCCAGCAGCTTCGGGACACTGAATAATGAAAAACTGTTTTTT. Translating gives CASSFGTLNNEKLFF.

The J gene is TRBJ2-7, the V gene TRBV29-1; D might be TRBD1 (5 bases). Germline CDR1 and CDR2: SQVTM and ANQGSEA. This CDR3 spans 12 amino acids. Trimming stripped 3 bases from V and 1 base from J, with 7 bases between. The CDR3 region is CSVEDISYEQYF. In nucleotides, the CDR3 is TGCAGCGTTGAGGACATATCCTACGAGCAGTACTTC.

V usage is TRBV15 and J usage is TRBJ2-7; D gene uncertain. The CDR3 loop spans 14 amino acids. From germline, CDR1 is LNHNV and CDR2 YYDKDF (reference sequence). V lost 9 bases and J 0 bases, leaving 15 bases between the germline ends. The CDR3 here is CATAVGLRSYEQYF. CDR3 DNA sequence: TGTGCCACGGCGGTAGGCTTGCGCTCCTACGAGCAGTACTTC.

The chain employs TRBV27 and TRBJ2-7, with 7 bases that match TRBD1. CDR1 is MNHEY, CDR2 SMNVEV, per germline (reference sequence). The CDR3 has 16 amino acids. J gave up 3 bases and V 5 bases, and 13 bases lay outside the gene matches. In DNA form, the CDR3 reads TGTGCCAGCAGTCCATCACAGGGGACCCTACACTACGAGCAGTACTTC. Translation gives CASSPSQGTLHYEQYF.

The chain is built from TRBV19 and TRBJ2-5, with a tentative D call TRBD1 (7 bases). The CDR3 length is 14 residues. CDR1 is LNHDA, CDR2 SQIVND, per germline (reference sequence). Trimming took 5 bases from V and 5 from J, leaving 15 bases between them. CDR3 amino acids: CASSSSGGSETQYF. The CDR3 DNA reads as TGTGCCAGTAGTTCGTCAGGGGGGTCGGAGACCCAGTACTTC.

This chain joins TRBV5-4 and TRBJ2-1, with TRBD2 as a possible D gene (6 bases). CDR3 length: 15 amino acids. Trimming stripped 5 bases from V and 6 bases from J, with 18 bases between. The germline CDR1 and CDR2 sequences are SGHNT and YYREEE (reference sequence). The CDR3, as DNA: TGTGCCAGCAGTGTCGGTTTCGCGGGATCCAATGAGCAGTTCTTC. Its protein is CASSVGFAGSNEQFF.

The chain combines TRBV10-1 with TRBJ1-3, with D maybe TRBD1 (6 bases). The CDR3 runs 18 residues. Trimming took off 1 base at V and 4 bases at J, with 20 bases between the two ends. Germline CDR1 and CDR2: WNHNN and SYGVQD (reference sequence). DNA of the CDR3: TGCGCCAGCAGTGAGTTGGGGGGGCCAAGGATGCAGGGAAACACCATATATTTT. It is translated as CASSELGGPRMQGNTIYF.

This clone was seen a single time. The CDR3 loop reads CASKSQRSSYEQYF. The CDR3 nucleotides read TGTGCCAGCAAATCCCAAAGGTCTAGCTACGAGCAGTACTTC. V gene TRBV6-5 combines with J gene TRBJ2-7, with unresolved D. Germline CDR1 is MNHEY and CDR2 is SVGAGI. The germline V and J ends were trimmed by 7 bases and 3 bases, with 16 bases remaining between them. The CDR3 has 14 residues.